The 5 T cell receptor beta chains below were found in one sample sequenced in a study of blood T cell repertoires in COVID-19. Profiled with immunoSEQ multiplex PCR; TCRdb holds only in-frame clones, not every one. The sample gives 150,000 to 200,000 clones, more than 70% of which show up once; under 9.5% is in the top ten. Sequenced sample: PBMCs or T cells enriched from blood (not recorded which). The source is a woman in her twenties or thirties who had recovered from COVID-19.

This clone has a single count. This chain joins TRBV12-3 or TRBV12-4 and TRBJ1-6; D gene unclear. The CDR3 loop spans 13 amino acids. V was trimmed by 5 bases and J by 10 bases, leaving 12 bases between them. The CDR3 loop is CASSPNINSPLHF. CDR3 nucleotide sequence: TGTGCCAGCAGTCCAAACATTAACTCACCCCTCCACTTT.

This clone occurred once. The chain has TRBV29-1 and TRBJ1-3; D ambiguous. The CDR3 length is 12 residues. Between the trimmed V and J ends, which lost 4 bases and 0 bases, there was a span of 4 bases. CDR1 and CDR2 from the germline V gene are SQVTM and ANQGSEA. The CDR3 bases are TGCAGCGTTGGCGACTCTGGAAACACCATATATTTT. It yields the protein CSVGDSGNTIYF.

The chain employs TRBV15 and TRBJ1-1, with D maybe TRBD1 (6 bases). Deletions cut 1 base from V and 8 bases from J, with 11 bases between. The CDR3 runs 13 residues. The germline gives CDR1 LNHNV, CDR2 YYDKDF (reference sequence). CDR3 amino acids: CATSRAGQPEAFF. The DNA for the CDR3 is TGTGCCACCAGCAGAGCCGGACAGCCAGAAGCTTTCTTT.

This clone was picked up one time. The rearrangement links TRBV4-2 to TRBJ1-1, with 7 bases identical to TRBD1. Germline assignment: CDR1 LGHNA and CDR2 YNFKEQ. CDR3 size: 15 residues. V gave up 1 base and J gave up 11 bases; unmatched junction bases: 13. CDR3 in amino acids: CASSQVGLEGARAFF. The CDR3 DNA reads TGTGCCAGCAGCCAAGTGGGGTTGGAGGGGGCAAGGGCTTTCTTT.

This clone was seen only once. The chain has TRBV5-6 and TRBJ2-5, with a tentative D call TRBD1 (5 bases). Germline V lookup: CDR1 SGHDT, CDR2 YYEEEE. The CDR3 sequence is 13 residues long. V shed 2 bases and J shed 5 bases, with 10 bases lying between them. The CDR3 nucleotides read TGTGCCAGCAGCTTTAGGGGCTGGGAGACCCAGTACTTC. Encoded protein: CASSFRGWETQYF. Full variable domain (missing parts from reference TRBV5-6 and TRBJ2-5): DAGVTQSPTHLIKTRGQQVTLRCSPKSGHDTVSWYQQALGQGPQFIFQYYEEEERQRGNFPDRFSGHQFPNYSSELNVNALLLGDSALYLCASSFRGWETQYFGPGTRLLVL.